There are many counts of the clone carrying this T cell receptor beta chain. Its antigen is unidentified. The sample comes from a study of molecular identifiers for immune sequencing clone quantification. Study findings and constraints: Clones with over 20 RNA copies captured over 99% of effector molecules but under 1% of naive ones.

TCRdb used MiXCR to reprocess the PCR reads, holding one entry per CDR3 protein. Altogether about 100,000 distinct CDR3 sequences are present, 36% being singletons, with the ten largest covering less than 5%. CDR3 length equals 15 residues. V was clipped by 5 bases and J by 6 bases; unmatched bases: 8. The germline gives CDR1 ENHRY, CDR2 SYGVKD. Sorting captured naive CD8 T cells as CD8+CD4-CCR7+CD45RA+. The chain has TRBV10-3 and TRBJ2-7; TRBD2 agrees at 12 bases. Material: naive CD8+ T cells from blood, with Jurkat cell RNA spiked in. Sample subset: FACS-sorted CD8+CD4-CCR7+CD45RA+ naive T cells. The sequence came from a human donor in good health. Some libraries in this study had Jurkat cell RNA spiked in. CDR3 in amino acids: CAISRPTSGSTEQYF. The CDR3 coding sequence is TGTGCCATCAGTCGCCCGACTAGCGGGAGTACCGAGCAGTACTTC.